The 13 T cell receptor beta chains in this list originate from one sample, sequenced in a study of T cell responses to AZD1222 COVID-19 vaccine. Here immunoSEQ multiplex PCR was the method, and the copy in TCRdb shows in-frame clones only, minus some. Of 54,000 or so clones listed, approximately 88% are singletons. The input for sequencing was peripheral blood, taken on day 0 of AZD1222 vaccination. Receptor source: an adult in good health.

This chain connects TRBV2 to TRBJ1-1, with 10 bases aligning to TRBD1. The CDR3 loop spans 13 amino acids. V lost 8 bases, J lost 10 bases, and 10 bases stayed unmatched. The V gene's germline CDR1 is SNHLY and CDR2 FYNNEI. CDR3 loop: CASLGTGVYGAFF. For the CDR3, the DNA is TGTGCCAGCTTGGGGACAGGGGTATATGGAGCTTTCTTT.

This chain connects TRBV3-1 (or the pseudogene TRBV3-2) to TRBJ2-1; D is tentatively TRBD1 or TRBD2 (5 bases each). Germline values: CDR1 LGHDT, CDR2 YNNKEL (reference sequence). This CDR3 has 13 amino acids. V lost 11 bases and J lost 4, with 15 bases in between. The CDR3 region is CAVGTGGYNEQFF. The CDR3 nucleotides are TGTGCCGTGGGGACCGGTGGGTACAATGAGCAGTTCTTC.

This chain links TRBV27 with TRBJ2-7, with 8 bases aligning to TRBD1. Germline CDR1 reads MNHEY; CDR2 reads SMNVEV (reference sequence). This CDR3 contains 14 residues. V lost 5 bases, J lost 1 base, and 4 bases stayed unmatched. The CDR3 spells CASSLGQGSYEQYF. The CDR3 coding sequence is TGTGCCAGCAGTCTCGGACAGGGTTCCTACGAGCAGTACTTC.

In its sample, this clone was seen a few times. The rearrangement uses TRBV9 and TRBJ2-1; TRBD2 matches 9 bases. Germline V gives CDR1 SGDLS, CDR2 YYNGEE. With V trimmed by 0 bases and J by 7 bases, 5 bases remained unmatched. This CDR3 region has 15 residues. The chain's CDR3 is CASSVGREGKNEQFF. CDR3 sequence (DNA): TGTGCCAGCAGCGTAGGGCGGGAGGGCAAGAATGAGCAGTTCTTC. The whole variable domain, remainder taken from reference TRBV9 and TRBJ2-1, is DSGVTQTPKHLITATGQRVTLRCSPRSGDLSVYWYQQSLDQGLQFLIQYYNGEERAKGNILERFSAQQFPDLHSELNLSSLELGDSALYFCASSVGREGKNEQFFGPGTRLTVL.

This clone came up a few times. This rearrangement joins TRBV4-3 to TRBJ1-4; D is ambiguous. V gave up 0 bases and J gave up 8 bases, with 13 bases separating them. The CDR3 consists of 15 residues. Germline loops: CDR1 LGHNA, CDR2 YSLEER. The CDR3 sequence is CASSQDLADREKLFF. CDR3 in DNA: TGCGCCAGCAGCCAAGATCTTGCCGATAGGGAAAAACTGTTTTTT.

This clone was seen a single time. This sequence joins TRBV3-1 (or the pseudogene TRBV3-2) and TRBJ1-4; D gene ambiguous. This CDR3 spans 12 amino acids. V was clipped by 3 bases and J by 4 bases, with 3 bases between them. The germline V gene encodes CDR1 LGHDT and CDR2 YNNKEL (reference sequence). The CDR3 sequence: CASSQYNEKLFF. Here the CDR3 DNA reads TGTGCCAGCAGCCAGTATAATGAAAAACTGTTTTTT.

This chain connects TRBV29-1 to TRBJ1-3; D unclear. There are 13 residues in the CDR3. Deletions cut 4 bases from V and 4 bases from J, with 11 bases between. Germline assignment: CDR1 SQVTM and CDR2 ANQGSEA. The CDR3 protein is CSVVPELGNTIYF. In DNA form, the CDR3 reads TGCAGCGTTGTTCCCGAACTCGGAAACACCATATATTTT.

CDR3 amino acids: CASSLEVGDTQYF. CDR3 bases: TGCGCCAGCAGCTTGGAGGTCGGAGATACGCAGTATTTT. This chain links TRBV5-1 with TRBJ2-3; D is undetermined. Germline CDR1 and CDR2: SGHRS and YFSETQ. The CDR3 contains 13 residues. V gave up 0 bases and J gave up 5 bases, with 7 bases separating them. The full variable domain, with the rest looked up from reference TRBV5-1 and TRBJ2-3, is KAGVTQTPRYLIKTRGQQVTLSCSPISGHRSVSWYQQTPGQGLQFLFEYFSETQRNKGNFPGRFSGRQFSNSRSEMNVSTLELGDSALYLCASSLEVGDTQYFGPGTRLTVL.

The gene calls are TRBV11-3 and TRBJ1-2; no clear D gene. There are 14 residues in the CDR3. CDR1 is SGHNT and CDR2 is YENEEA in the germline V gene. V gave up 3 bases and J gave up 2 bases, with 10 bases separating them. The chain's CDR3 is CASSFSGWNYGYTF. In DNA form, the CDR3 reads TGTGCCAGCAGCTTTTCGGGATGGAACTATGGCTACACCTTC.

The count of this clone is one. J is TRBJ2-7 and V is TRBV6-2 or TRBV6-3; the match to TRBD1 covers 8 bases. There are 13 residues in the CDR3. Germline V lookup: CDR1 MNHEY, CDR2 SVGEGT. V shed 5 bases, J shed 6 bases, and the junction held 6 bases outside the gene matches. For the CDR3, the DNA is TGTGCCAGCAGTCGTGCTACAGGGGGCGAGCAGTACTTC. Translation: CASSRATGGEQYF.

The V gene is TRBV5-6, the J gene TRBJ1-4; TRBD1 matches 9 bases. Losses at the gene ends were 4 bases for V and 1 base for J; bases not matched to a gene: 2. The CDR3 covers 15 residues. Germline V gives CDR1 SGHDT, CDR2 YYEEEE. The CDR3 DNA sequence: TGTGCCAGCAGCAACAGGGGGCGAACTAATGAAAAACTGTTTTTT. This sequence encodes CASSNRGRTNEKLFF.

The V gene is TRBV7-9, the J gene TRBJ2-1; 7 bases fit TRBD2. This CDR3 region has 15 residues. The ends lost 0 bases at V and 5 bases at J; junction bases unmatched: 4. From germline, CDR1 is SEHNR and CDR2 FQNEAQ (reference sequence). This CDR3 is CASSLAGRANNEQFF. In DNA form, the CDR3 reads TGTGCCAGCAGCTTAGCAGGGAGGGCAAACAATGAGCAGTTCTTC.

The gene calls are TRBV2 and TRBJ2-2; the match to TRBD2 covers 12 bases. In germline, CDR1 is SNHLY, CDR2 FYNNEI. J gave up 7 bases and V 3 bases, and 3 bases lay outside the gene matches. CDR3 length: 15 residues. The CDR3 DNA reads TGTGCCAGCAGTGAGACTAGCGGGAGCATCGGGGAGCTGTTTTTT. This codes for CASSETSGSIGELFF.